The rows below give T cell receptor beta chains drawn from one sample of a study of control samples from healthy donors and cancer patients. Sequencing was performed with immunoSEQ multiplex PCR; in TCRdb, only in-frame clones are kept and a portion is missing. The table shows over 65,000 clones, with roughly 89% occurring only once. Material: PBMCs. These receptors all stem from a woman in her 50s with colorectal cancer. Both conserved end residues are part of each CDR3. D genes are given only for firm matches. Clone size is given for some rows only: seen once, a few or many times, or a class if the clone is expanded.

TRBV5-1	NA	NA	TRBJ1-1	CASAQGMTGTEAFF	TGCGCCAGCGCTCAGGGGATGACCGGCACTGAAGCTTTCTTT
TRBV2	NA	NA	TRBJ2-5	CASSPQGYETQYF	TGTGCCAGCAGCCCTCAGGGGTACGAGACCCAGTACTTC
TRBV30	NA	NA	TRBJ1-1	CAWSVRSTEAFF	TGTGCCTGGAGTGTTCGGAGCACTGAAGCTTTCTTT
TRBV5-6	NA	TRBD1	TRBJ1-1	CASSPPLTGLFGTEAFF	TGTGCCAGCAGCCCCCCTCTGACAGGGCTTTTCGGCACTGAAGCTTTCTTT
TRBV7-3	NA	TRBD2	TRBJ2-3	CASSFGGSTDTQYF	TGTGCCAGCAGCTTCGGGGGGAGCACAGATACGCAGTATTTT
TRBV30	NA	NA	TRBJ1-5	CAWSVAGNRNQPQHF	TGTGCCTGGAGTGTGGCGGGTAATCGCAATCAGCCCCAGCATTTT
TRBV4-1	NA	TRBD1	TRBJ1-2	CASSQTTGRFYGYTF	TGCGCCAGCAGCCAAACGACAGGGCGGTTCTATGGCTACACCTTC
TRBV15	NA	NA	TRBJ2-5	CATSRGRTAGETQYF	TGTGCCACCAGCAGAGGGAGGACTGCAGGAGAGACCCAGTACTTC
TRBV28	few	NA	TRBJ1-4	CASRGGGTANEKLFF	TGTGCCAGCAGGGGAGGCGGGACGGCTAATGAAAAACTGTTTTTT
TRBV29-1	NA	NA	TRBJ2-3	CSVQGTVFTDTQYF	TGCAGCGTTCAAGGGACGGTCTTCACAGATACGCAGTATTTT
TRBV6-5	NA	NA	TRBJ1-2	CATLEGSGGYGYTF	TGTGCCACCCTCGAGGGGTCGGGGGGGTATGGCTACACCTTC
TRBV24-1	NA	NA	TRBJ2-5	CATSAQGGVQETQYF	TGTGCCACCAGTGCCCAAGGGGGGGTGCAAGAGACCCAGTACTTC
TRBV7-8	NA	NA	TRBJ1-6	CATSAAVNSPLHF	TGTGCCACCTCGGCAGCTGTTAATTCACCCCTCCACTTT
TRBV27	NA	NA	TRBJ2-1	CASGGYYNEQFF	TGTGCCAGCGGGGGGTACTACAATGAGCAGTTCTTC
TRBV5-1	NA	NA	TRBJ2-5	CASSWGDSQYF	TGCGCCAGCAGCTGGGGGGACAGCCAGTACTTC